These 27 T cell receptor beta chains share one sample of origin, sequenced in a study of CD8+ T cells in alopecia areata. Investigators isolated RNA and reverse transcribed it into cDNA to act as the sequencing template. TCRdb's copy holds only in-frame clones and misses some; the assay was immunoSEQ multiplex PCR. The data contain about 70,000 clones, roughly 44% of them singletons. The source was CD8+ T cells sorted from blood, collected at week 0. The receptors shown here come from a human donor with alopecia areata.

V is TRBV27 and J is TRBJ2-3; 7 positions agree with TRBD2. From germline, CDR1 is MNHEY and CDR2 SMNVEV (reference sequence). After removal of 3 bases from V and 6 bases from J, the junction contained 6 bases not matched to a gene. The CDR3 contains 14 residues. This CDR3 is CASSLSGVWDTQYF. In nucleotides, the CDR3 is TGTGCCAGCAGTTTGAGCGGGGTCTGGGATACGCAGTATTTT.

Note on this clone: A read error may account for a junction end that differs from germline. This rearrangement joins TRBV7-8 to TRBJ2-5; 9 nucleotides match TRBD1. In germline, CDR1 is SGHVS, CDR2 FQNEAQ. CDR3 length equals 13 residues. The CDR3 DNA follows: TGTGCCAGCAGCTTAGTACAGGGGGCTTGGGGTGACTTC. It is translated as CASSLVQGAWGDF.

This sequence joins TRBV29-1 and TRBJ2-7, with 12 positions matching TRBD2. J gave up 0 bases and V 6 bases, and 15 bases lay outside the gene matches. Germline V gene lookup returns CDR1 SQVTM and CDR2 ANQGSEA. This CDR3 is built from 18 residues. The CDR3 protein is CSVLGGLAGSTRSYEQYF. CDR3 nucleotides: TGCAGCGTCCTAGGGGGACTAGCGGGTTCCACCCGCTCCTACGAGCAGTACTTC.

This clone was observed a few times. V and J are TRBV27 and TRBJ1-5, with a weak D call TRBD1 (5 bases). Per germline, CDR1 MNHEY and CDR2 SMNVEV (reference sequence). This CDR3 comprises 14 residues. V was trimmed by 6 bases and J by 4 bases, leaving 13 bases between them. The CDR3 DNA sequence: TGTGCCAGCAGGGGGCGGGGCGGTAATCAGCCCCAGCATTTT. Protein: CASRGRGGNQPQHF.

The rearrangement links TRBV19 to TRBJ1-2; D is undetermined. Germline assignment: CDR1 LNHDA and CDR2 SQIVND (reference sequence). The CDR3 consists of 10 residues. With 8 bases removed from V and 6 bases from J, the gap between germline ends came to 7 bases. In DNA form, the CDR3 reads TGTGCCAGTCTGGGGAATGGCTACACCTTC. This codes for CASLGNGYTF.

V gene TRBV13 combines with J gene TRBJ2-5; D is unclear. Trimming removed 5 bases at V and 1 base at J, with 14 bases between. From germline, CDR1 is PRHDT and CDR2 FYEKMQ (reference sequence). The CDR3 runs 15 residues. As DNA, the CDR3 is TGTGCCAGCAGCCCCCGCAAGTCGGCCCAAGAGACCCAGTACTTC. This codes for CASSPRKSAQETQYF.

The chain has TRBV4-1 and TRBJ1-2, with 7 bases matching TRBD1. Germline V CDR1 and CDR2: MGHRA, YSYEKL. Trimming cost V 1 base and J 5 bases; bases outside gene matches: 13. The CDR3 totals 17 residues. CDR3 nucleotide sequence: TGCGCCAGCAGCCAAGGTGGACAGGACCCTCCCATTTATGGCTACACCTTC. Translated: CASSQGGQDPPIYGYTF.

This chain joins TRBV11-2 and TRBJ2-7; D remains ambiguous. Germline CDR1 SGHAT, CDR2 FQNNGV. The CDR3 sequence is 12 residues long. V was shortened by 7 bases and J by 1 base, with 8 bases between the two germline ends. CDR3 sequence (DNA): TGTGCCAGCAAATCCGGATCCTACGAGCAGTACTTC. As protein: CASKSGSYEQYF.

This CDR3 is CASSRLLADRTSYEQYF. In DNA form, the CDR3 reads TGCGCCAGCAGCCGACTTCTCGCGGACAGGACTTCCTACGAGCAGTACTTC. The genes are TRBV4-3 and TRBJ2-7, with 7 bases that match TRBD1. Germline lookup yields CDR1 LGHNA and CDR2 YSLEER. The CDR3 loop spans 17 amino acids. V gave up 4 bases and J gave up 1 base; unmatched junction bases: 13.

The V call is TRBV15, the J call TRBJ2-7, with a weak D call TRBD2 (6 bases). Germline-derived CDR1 and CDR2 are LNHNV and YYDKDF (reference sequence). The CDR3 totals 15 residues. V lost 0 bases, J lost 2 bases, and 11 bases lay in between. The CDR3 DNA reads as TGTGCCACCAGCAGAGATCGGGACTCCGCCTACGAGCAGTACTTC. This sequence encodes CATSRDRDSAYEQYF.

V and J are TRBV29-1 and TRBJ2-3, with 13 bases lining up with TRBD2. Germline V gene data show CDR1 as SQVTM and CDR2 as ANQGSEA. This CDR3 region has 20 residues. Trimming took 2 bases from V and 6 from J; bases not matched to a gene: 20. The DNA for the CDR3 is TGCAGCGTTGAACTCTCGAAGGTAGTAACTAGCGGGAGGGTCAAGGATACGCAGTATTTT. Translation gives CSVELSKVVTSGRVKDTQYF.

This clone was recorded a few times. The chain employs TRBV4-3 and TRBJ2-7; no clear D gene. The CDR3 consists of 12 residues. The V and J ends lost 4 bases and 0 bases respectively, with 4 bases between them. CDR1 and CDR2 (germline): LGHNA, YSLEER. The CDR3 region has the DNA TGCGCCAGCAGCCTCGGCTCCTACGAGCAGTACTTC. Its protein product is CASSLGSYEQYF.

The CDR3 reads CAWIEEYGYTF. In DNA, the CDR3 is TGTGCCTGGATTGAGGAGTATGGCTACACCTTC. The chain joins TRBV30 to TRBJ1-2, with D unclear. The V end was cut by 4 bases, the J end by 5 bases, with 8 bases between. The germline V gene has CDR1 GTSNPN and CDR2 SVGIG (reference sequence). The CDR3 runs to 11 residues.

This sequence joins TRBV27 and TRBJ2-3, with D perhaps TRBD1 (5 bases). The length of the CDR3 is 14 residues. Germline V lookup: CDR1 MNHEY, CDR2 SMNVEV (reference sequence). The V and J ends lost 5 bases and 6 bases respectively, with 15 bases between them. In nucleotides, the CDR3 is TGTGCCAGCAGTAACCGGACACCCCGGGATACGCAGTATTTT. Protein product: CASSNRTPRDTQYF.

This clone has a handful of counts. The rearrangement links TRBV29-1 to TRBJ2-2, with 8 bases that match TRBD2. The CDR3 spans 14 residues. Germline V lookup: CDR1 SQVTM, CDR2 ANQGSEA. After removal of 7 bases from V and 4 bases from J, the junction contained 8 bases not matched to a gene. CDR3: CSARGGAGTGELFF. The CDR3 DNA reads as TGCAGCGCCCGGGGGGGGGCCGGCACCGGGGAGCTGTTTTTT.

The chain recombines TRBV29-1 with TRBJ2-5; the match to TRBD1 covers 7 bases. The V gene's germline CDR1 is SQVTM and CDR2 ANQGSEA. This CDR3 region has 15 residues. The V and J ends lost 7 bases and 4 bases, in that order; junction bases with no gene match: 15. The CDR3 reads CSAGLLDRFGETQYF. The CDR3 DNA reads as TGCAGCGCCGGACTGCTGGACAGGTTCGGAGAGACCCAGTACTTC.

This chain links TRBV25-1 with TRBJ2-3, with D tentatively TRBD2 (6 bases). The CDR3 runs 16 residues. Per the germline V gene, CDR1 is MGHDK and CDR2 is SYGVNS. Between the trimmed V and J ends, which lost 2 bases and 5 bases, there was a span of 17 bases. The CDR3 sequence: CASSEGRRDLVDTQYF. CDR3 DNA sequence: TGTGCCAGCAGTGAAGGCCGGCGGGATTTGGTAGATACGCAGTATTTT.

This rearrangement joins TRBV5-1 to TRBJ2-6, with D maybe TRBD1 (5 bases). The CDR3 is 18 amino acids. Per the germline V gene, CDR1 is SGHRS and CDR2 is YFSETQ. V was shortened by 0 bases and J by 4 bases, with 17 bases between the two germline ends. CDR3 DNA sequence: TGCGCCAGCAGCTTGGGGGTAGGGGAAGGCTCCGGGGCCAACGTCCTGACTTTC. As protein: CASSLGVGEGSGANVLTF.

This CDR3 is CASSPGTSGNEQFF. CDR3 DNA sequence: TGCGCCAGCAGCCCCGGGACTAGCGGCAATGAGCAGTTCTTC. The V and J genes are TRBV5-1 and TRBJ2-1, with 11 bases that match TRBD2. CDR3 size: 14 residues. CDR1 SGHRS and CDR2 YFSETQ come from the germline V gene. The J segment lost 6 bases and the V segment lost 4 bases, leaving 3 bases of the junction unmatched.

The rearrangement links TRBV9 to TRBJ2-7, with 9 bases identical to TRBD2. The CDR3 extends over 15 amino acids. The trim removed 2 bases at V and 0 bases at J, leaving 3 bases unmatched. CDR1 is SGDLS, CDR2 YYNGEE, per germline. CDR3 bases: TGTGCCAGCAGCGTGGCTAGCGGGGCCTCCTACGAGCAGTACTTC. It translates to CASSVASGASYEQYF.

The rearrangement uses TRBV2 and TRBJ1-1; D remains ambiguous. Per germline, CDR1 SNHLY and CDR2 FYNNEI. CDR3 length equals 11 residues. V shed 10 bases and J shed 11 bases, with 17 bases lying between them. The CDR3 sequence is CATWDSPRAFF. In nucleotides, the CDR3 is TGTGCCACCTGGGATTCCCCCCGGGCTTTCTTT.

The gene calls are TRBV25-1 and TRBJ2-5; D may match TRBD1 or TRBD2 (5 bases each). With 8 bases removed from V and 2 bases from J, the gap between germline ends came to 9 bases. The CDR3 loop spans 12 amino acids. The germline V gene encodes CDR1 MGHDK and CDR2 SYGVNS. The CDR3 is CASGGTQETQYF. CDR3 bases: TGTGCCAGCGGGGGAACACAAGAGACCCAGTACTTC.

This clone was observed a few times. The CDR3 nucleotides are TGCAGCGTTGATGATGAGGATGAGCAGTTCTTC. Translated, it gives CSVDDEDEQFF. The J gene is TRBJ2-1, the V gene TRBV29-1; D remains ambiguous. Per the germline V gene, CDR1 is SQVTM and CDR2 is ANQGSEA. Deletions cut 3 bases from V and 8 bases from J, with 8 bases between. This CDR3 comprises 11 residues.

The V call is TRBV12-5, the J call TRBJ2-5; perhaps TRBD2 as D (5 bases). Looked up from germline, CDR1 is LGHNT and CDR2 is FRNRAP. Trimming stripped 2 bases from V and 4 bases from J, with 20 bases between. This CDR3 has 17 residues. The DNA of the CDR3 is TGTGCTAGTGGTTTGACCCCCTCGGGCCCCCGGGGAGAGACCCAGTACTTC. Its protein product is CASGLTPSGPRGETQYF.

The chain has TRBV6-6 and TRBJ2-1; D may be TRBD1 or TRBD2 (5 bases each). The V gene's germline CDR1 is MNHNY and CDR2 SVGAGI (reference sequence). The CDR3 is 13 amino acids. Trimming shortened V by 0 bases and J by 9 bases, and 9 bases separated the two germline ends. CDR3 sequence reads: CASSYSRGGEQFF. The CDR3 nucleotides are TGTGCCAGCAGTTACTCGAGGGGCGGTGAGCAGTTCTTC.

This clone has only a few counts. The V and J genes are TRBV2 and TRBJ1-1; TRBD1 matches 7 bases. Germline V lookup: CDR1 SNHLY, CDR2 FYNNEI. The CDR3 is 13 residues long. The V and J ends lost 10 bases and 5 bases, in that order; junction bases with no gene match: 10. CDR3 in DNA: TGTGCCATCCTCCGGACAGGCAGTACTGAAGCTTTCTTT. Translation gives CAILRTGSTEAFF.

A few counts support this clone. The rearrangement joins TRBV7-9 to TRBJ2-5, with D perhaps matching TRBD2 (5 bases). The CDR3 contains 15 residues. Germline assignment: CDR1 SEHNR and CDR2 FQNEAQ (reference sequence). V lost 4 bases, J lost 5 bases, and 17 bases lay in between. CDR3 region: CASSSTSNWRETQYF. The CDR3 coding sequence is TGTGCCAGCAGCTCAACCTCGAACTGGAGGGAGACCCAGTACTTC.